These 3 T cell receptor beta chains originate from one sample sequenced in a study of vaccination effects on CD4 cells after COVID-19. The antigens for these receptors are not known. Sequencing was preceded by expansion of antigen-specific CD4+ T cells with viral peptide pools in the ViraFEST assay. At the end of around 11 days of culture, CD4+ T cells were isolated. Infection dated between March and December 2020, before the Alpha, Beta and Delta variants reached the United States. Libraries were prepared by immunoSEQ multiplex PCR; TCRdb keeps only in-frame clonotypes and omits some of them. The repertoire holds approximately 38,000 clones, with approximately 73% as singletons. The specimen was CD4+ T cells from PBMCs cultured with a peptide pool, collected before COVID-19 vaccination. These receptors came from a human donor who had a prior SARS-CoV-2 infection.

This rearrangement joins TRBV7-2 to TRBJ2-1; 8 bases line up with TRBD1. V was clipped by 2 bases and J by 7 bases; unmatched bases: 10. The germline CDR1 and CDR2 sequences are SGHTA and FQGNSA. The CDR3 has 16 residues. The CDR3 region has the DNA TGTGCCAGCAGCTTACTTGGGACAGGAAGGGGTAATGAGCAGTTCTTC. It specifies CASSLLGTGRGNEQFF.

This clone was seen once. This chain connects TRBV14 to TRBJ2-3, with D perhaps TRBD1 (5 bases). The germline V gene has CDR1 SGHDN and CDR2 FVKESK. The CDR3 sequence is 16 residues long. The V end was cut by 5 bases, the J end by 2 bases, with 17 bases between. The CDR3 sequence is CASSTYLGRSTDTQYF. CDR3 in DNA: TGTGCCAGCAGCACCTATCTGGGGCGGTCCACAGATACGCAGTATTTT.

V is TRBV6-5 and J is TRBJ1-1; D remains ambiguous. Trimming shortened V by 2 bases and J by 10 bases, and 8 bases separated the two germline ends. This CDR3 spans 11 amino acids. The germline V gene has CDR1 MNHEY and CDR2 SVGAGI. CDR3 nucleotide sequence: TGTGCCAGCAGTTACCCCCCGACAGCTTTCTTT. This codes for CASSYPPTAFF.